A selection of T cell receptor beta chains follows, all from one sample in a study of cytomegalovirus exposure and HLA in healthy donors. Repertoires were generated with immunoSEQ multiplex PCR, while TCRdb's copy carries only in-frame clones and drops some. Of around 200,000 clones listed, 80% to 90% are singletons. The material sequenced was PBMCs. Every receptor here comes from a woman aged 18-29 years in good health and CMV-seronegative. CDR3s include the opening cysteine and the closing phenylalanine or tryptophan. The order of the fields is CDR3 length, D gene, clone size, J gene, V gene, CDR3 protein, CDR3 DNA. D genes are given only for firm matches. Rows may omit the clone size; those that give it use once, few, many or a size class.

16 NA NA TRBJ1-5 TRBV25-1 CASSHGTLPDPQPQHF TGTGCCAGCAGCCATGGGACACTGCCTGACCCCCAGCCCCAGCATTTT
14 TRBD1 few TRBJ1-2 TRBV7-2 CASSPRTGNYGYTF TGTGCCAGCAGCCCACGGACAGGGAACTATGGCTACACCTTC
16 NA NA TRBJ2-7 TRBV4-3 CASSQDPRESPWEQYF TGCGCCAGCAGCCAAGATCCCCGCGAGTCCCCATGGGAGCAGTACTTC
13 NA once TRBJ2-7 TRBV5-1 CASSLVQNYEQYF TGCGCCAGCAGCTTGGTGCAGAACTACGAGCAGTACTTC
16 NA NA TRBJ2-2 TRBV15 CATSRDLSNADGELFF TGTGCCACCAGCAGAGATCTAAGCAATGCGGACGGGGAGCTGTTTTTT
13 TRBD2 few TRBJ2-3 TRBV5-4 CASSLAGEGTQYF TGTGCCAGCAGCTTAGCGGGGGAGGGTACGCAGTATTTT
17 TRBD2 NA TRBJ2-7 TRBV4-1 CASSQEVMGLASYEQYF TGCGCCAGCAGCCAAGAAGTCATGGGACTAGCTTCCTACGAGCAGTACTTC
16 TRBD2 NA TRBJ2-1 TRBV9 CASSVLEGLAGGEQFF TGTGCCAGCAGCGTTTTAGAGGGACTAGCGGGGGGTGAGCAGTTCTTC
13 TRBD1 NA TRBJ2-7 TRBV5-1 CASSDQGAGEQYF TGCGCCAGCAGCGATCAGGGGGCAGGCGAGCAGTACTTC
16 TRBD2 NA TRBJ2-1 TRBV11-3 CASSSRLAEPYNEQFF TGTGCCAGCAGCTCCAGACTAGCGGAACCCTACAATGAGCAGTTCTTC
13 NA NA TRBJ2-5 TRBV7-9 CASSLTIAETQYF TGTGCCAGCAGCTTAACAATTGCAGAGACCCAGTACTTC
16 NA NA TRBJ2-1 TRBV21-1 CASSKLPDRGYNEQFF TGTGCCAGCAGCAAATTACCGGACAGAGGGTACAATGAGCAGTTCTTC
12 NA NA TRBJ2-7 TRBV11-3 CASSLKTLEQYF TGTGCCAGCAGCCTCAAAACTCTCGAGCAGTACTTC
14 TRBD1 NA TRBJ1-2 TRBV5-1 CASSLDGQGASYTF TGCGCCAGCAGCTTGGATGGTCAGGGGGCGAGCTACACCTTC
14 NA NA TRBJ2-5 TRBV7-9 CASSFTGGRETQYF TGTGCCAGCAGTTTTACCGGGGGGCGAGAGACCCAGTACTTC
15 TRBD1 few TRBJ1-2 TRBV18 CASSPRGQGADGYTF TGTGCCAGCTCACCACGGGGACAGGGGGCGGATGGCTACACCTTC
14 TRBD1 NA TRBJ1-1 TRBV5-4 CASRHRQGATEAFF TGTGCCAGCAGACATCGACAGGGAGCCACTGAAGCTTTCTTT
17 TRBD1 NA TRBJ1-2 TRBV5-4 CASSPRWGQVANYGYTF TGTGCCAGCAGCCCTAGGTGGGGACAGGTAGCTAACTATGGCTACACCTTC
13 TRBD1 NA TRBJ1-2 TRBV23-1 CASSQTGERGYTF TGCGCCAGCAGCCAGACAGGGGAGCGGGGCTACACCTTC